Presented here are 9 T cell receptor beta chains from one specimen sequenced in a study of cytomegalovirus exposure and HLA in healthy donors. The primer mix had 60 Vbeta and 13 Jbeta primers. The repertoire was sequenced with immunoSEQ multiplex PCR; TCRdb's copy has only in-frame clones and lacks some. The data hold about 160,000 clones, with 80% observed a single time. Sequenced material: PBMCs. These receptors all come from a man between 25 and 39 years old in good health and CMV-seronegative.

This clone was seen a few times. One junction end does not reproduce the germline sequence, and a read error may be involved. The gene calls are TRBV11-2 and TRBJ1-2; D remains unclear. Per germline, CDR1 SGHAT and CDR2 FQNNGV. There are 16 residues in the CDR3. Here the CDR3 DNA reads TGTGCCAGCACCTTACTTTCATCTGGAGGGCGCGATGGCTACACCTTC. This sequence encodes CASTLLSSGGRDGYTF.

The chain employs TRBV6-5 and TRBJ2-5; 9 bases agree with TRBD1. Near its end, the DNA agrees better with TRBJ2-7, so the J call may be wrong. Germline CDR1 MNHEY, CDR2 SVGAGI. The CDR3 has 13 amino acids. CDR3 DNA: TGTGCCAGCAGGCGGACAGGGGCTTACGAGCAGTACTTC. Protein: CASRRTGAYEQYF.

This clone was found once. CDR3 sequence: CASRPDGEETQYF. DNA of the CDR3: TGTGCCAGCAGGCCGGACGGGGAAGAGACCCAGTACTTC. The rearrangement links TRBV7-3 to TRBJ2-5; possible D gene TRBD2, 5 bases. Trimming took 6 bases from V and 3 from J, leaving 11 bases between them. Germline V gene lookup returns CDR1 SGHTA and CDR2 FQGTGA. This CDR3 region has 13 residues.

The V gene is TRBV27, the J gene TRBJ1-1, with D perhaps matching TRBD1 (6 bases). Germline V gives CDR1 MNHEY, CDR2 SMNVEV (reference sequence). V was trimmed by 5 bases and J by 6 bases, leaving 10 bases between them. The CDR3 is 12 residues long. CDR3 DNA: TGTGCCAGCAGTACAGGGTACGCTGAAGCTTTCTTT. Translating it yields CASSTGYAEAFF.

V and J are TRBV19 and TRBJ1-5, with D unclear. Trimming removed 0 bases from V and 7 bases from J, with 7 bases in between. CDR3 size: 13 residues. Germline CDR1 is LNHDA and CDR2 is SQIVND (reference sequence). As DNA, the CDR3 is TGTGCCAGTAGTATAGATCTAGAACAGCCCCAGCATTTT. Translated, it gives CASSIDLEQPQHF.

This clone showed up just a few times. The chain couples TRBV5-1 to TRBJ2-2, with D possibly matching TRBD1 (7 bases). Trimming pared 5 bases from V and 4 bases from J, leaving 12 bases between. CDR3 size: 14 residues. Germline CDR1 SGHRS, CDR2 YFSETQ. CDR3 coding DNA: TGCGCCAGCAGGGAGGGGGCAGGCACCGGGGAGCTGTTTTTT. Translated: CASREGAGTGELFF. Combining the CDR3 with reference TRBV5-1 and TRBJ2-2 gives the whole variable domain KAGVTQTPRYLIKTRGQQVTLSCSPISGHRSVSWYQQTPGQGLQFLFEYFSETQRNKGNFPGRFSGRQFSNSRSEMNVSTLELGDSALYLCASREGAGTGELFFGEGSRLTVL.

The chain recombines TRBV7-9 with TRBJ1-1; D is unclear. The CDR3 has 13 amino acids. Germline V lookup: CDR1 SEHNR, CDR2 FQNEAQ (reference sequence). Trimming left V 2 bases short and J 1 base short, with 5 bases between. The CDR3 DNA is TGTGCCAGCAGCTTATACTCGAACACTGAAGCTTTCTTT. Translating it yields CASSLYSNTEAFF. Based on the CDR3 plus reference TRBV7-9 and TRBJ1-1, the full variable domain is DTGVSQNPRHKITKRGQNVTFRCDPISEHNRLYWYRQTLGQGPEFLTYFQNEAQLEKSRLLSDRFSAERPKGSFSTLEIQRTEQGDSAMYLCASSLYSNTEAFFGQGTRLTVV.

The chain recombines TRBV28 with TRBJ1-2; 7 nucleotides align to TRBD1. The trim removed 6 bases at V and 4 bases at J, leaving 11 bases unmatched. This CDR3 contains 15 residues. Germline V CDR1 and CDR2: MDHEN, SYDVKM. CDR3 in DNA: TGTGCCAGCAGATGGGGCGCGGGACAGTGCTATGGCTACACCTTC. Its protein is CASRWGAGQCYGYTF.

The sample holds one count of this clone. The chain links TRBV27 to TRBJ1-1, with TRBD1 matching over 7 bases. Germline CDR1 is MNHEY and CDR2 is SMNVEV (reference sequence). After removal of 3 bases from V and 8 bases from J, the junction contained 15 bases not matched to a gene. The CDR3 covers 16 residues. CDR3 bases: TGTGCCAGCAGTTTGAGGGGGCGACCACCACAAGGCGAAGCTTTCTTT. Amino acid sequence: CASSLRGRPPQGEAFF.